The 20 T cell receptor beta chains presented below share a single source sample, sequenced in a study of blood T cell repertoires in COVID-19. Generated by immunoSEQ multiplex PCR, the TCRdb table keeps only in-frame clones and is missing some. The table has about 270,000 clones, 85% to 90% seen once; the top ten hold over 2%. Specimen: PBMCs or T cells enriched from blood (not recorded which). The receptors stem from a woman between 18 and 29 years old who had recovered from COVID-19.

This clone was seen a single time. This chain links TRBV9 with TRBJ1-1; D is possibly TRBD1 (6 bases). CDR1 and CDR2 (germline): SGDLS, YYNGEE. With 4 bases removed from V and 8 bases from J, the gap between germline ends came to 12 bases. CDR3 length: 12 residues. CDR3 DNA: TGTGCCAGCAGCTCAGGGGATTCAGAAGCTTTCTTT. Translating gives CASSSGDSEAFF.

The chain employs TRBV5-1 and TRBJ1-1, with D unclear. The germline gives CDR1 SGHRS, CDR2 YFSETQ. CDR3 length: 13 residues. Trimming pared 5 bases from V and 5 bases from J, leaving 13 bases between. In DNA, the CDR3 is TGCGCCAGCAGAGCGACCGGGGATACTGAAGCTTTCTTT. It is translated as CASRATGDTEAFF.

This clone was detected only once. V and J are TRBV5-4 and TRBJ1-2; D gene ambiguous. The CDR3 sequence is 13 residues long. Germline CDR1 reads SGHNT; CDR2 reads YYREEE (reference sequence). Trimming cost V 0 bases and J 8 bases, with 11 bases left between them. In nucleotides, the CDR3 is TGTGCCAGCAGCTTGGATCCGGGGAGGGGCTACACCTTC. Translated, it gives CASSLDPGRGYTF.

The chain has TRBV5-4 and TRBJ2-2, with 7 bases fitting TRBD2. CDR1 and CDR2 (germline): SGHNT, YYREEE (reference sequence). V lost 3 bases to trimming and J lost 4 bases; unmatched junction nucleotides: 3. The CDR3 is 14 residues long. The CDR3 bases are TGTGCCAGCAGCTCCGGGGGGAGCACCGGGGAGCTGTTTTTT. Translation gives CASSSGGSTGELFF.

V gene TRBV19 combines with J gene TRBJ2-7; 8 bases match TRBD1. CDR1 is LNHDA, CDR2 SQIVND, per germline (reference sequence). The V and J ends lost 2 bases and 2 bases, in that order; junction bases with no gene match: 5. CDR3 length: 15 amino acids. The CDR3 is CASSIRGQVTYEQYF. CDR3 coding DNA: TGTGCCAGTAGTATAAGGGGACAGGTAACCTACGAGCAGTACTTC.

The chain links TRBV28 to TRBJ1-2; 7 bases agree with TRBD1. Looked up from germline, CDR1 is MDHEN and CDR2 is SYDVKM. V gave up 3 bases and J gave up 3 bases; unmatched junction bases: 4. CDR3 length: 14 residues. CDR3 residues: CASSLTGFDYGYTF. DNA of the CDR3: TGTGCCAGCAGTTTGACAGGGTTCGACTATGGCTACACCTTC.

The chain has TRBV7-3 and TRBJ2-5; tentatively, D is TRBD2 (6 bases). The CDR3 is 13 residues long. Trimming cost V 2 bases and J 5 bases, with 9 bases left between them. Germline V lookup: CDR1 SGHTA, CDR2 FQGTGA. The CDR3: CASSLWAGETQYF. In nucleotides, the CDR3 is TGTGCCAGCAGCTTATGGGCGGGGGAGACCCAGTACTTC.

The CDR3: CASSPPGLSTDTQYF. In DNA form, the CDR3 reads TGTGCCAGCAGCCCACCGGGACTCAGCACAGATACGCAGTATTTT. The J gene is TRBJ2-3, the V gene TRBV7-9; perhaps TRBD2 as D (6 bases). Germline CDR1 SEHNR, CDR2 FQNEAQ (reference sequence). The CDR3 covers 15 residues. V was clipped by 5 bases and J by 0 bases, with 12 bases between them.

This clone was detected only once. The chain carries TRBV10-2 and TRBJ2-3; D is perhaps TRBD2 (6 bases). V was clipped by 8 bases and J by 0 bases, with 15 bases between them. CDR3 length equals 15 residues. Germline V gene data show CDR1 as WSHSY and CDR2 as SAAADI. The CDR3 reads CASSPWGVSTDTQYF. The DNA of the CDR3 is TGCGCCAGCTCTCCCTGGGGGGTTAGCACAGATACGCAGTATTTT.

The rearrangement links TRBV7-9 to TRBJ1-2; D is uncertain. Between the trimmed V and J ends, which lost 4 bases and 6 bases, there was a span of 15 bases. CDR3 size: 14 residues. CDR1 and CDR2 from the germline V gene are SEHNR and FQNEAQ (reference sequence). The CDR3 coding sequence is TGTGCCAGCAGCTCCGAACGGGATGGTCATGGCTACACCTTC. It yields the protein CASSSERDGHGYTF. Combining the CDR3 with reference TRBV7-9 and TRBJ1-2 gives the whole variable domain DTGVSQNPRHKITKRGQNVTFRCDPISEHNRLYWYRQTLGQGPEFLTYFQNEAQLEKSRLLSDRFSAERPKGSFSTLEIQRTEQGDSAMYLCASSSERDGHGYTFGSGTRLTVV.

CDR3 residues: CASSPQGFAGELFF. CDR3 sequence (DNA): TGTGCCAGCAGTCCACAGGGTTTCGCCGGGGAGCTGTTTTTT. V gene TRBV7-8 combines with J gene TRBJ2-2; perhaps TRBD1 as D (6 bases). The germline V gene has CDR1 SGHVS and CDR2 FQNEAQ. The CDR3 is 14 residues long. Trimming cost V 6 bases and J 6 bases, with 14 bases left between them.

V and J are TRBV12-5 and TRBJ1-1; D is unresolved. V was trimmed by 5 bases and J by 0 bases, leaving 10 bases between them. CDR1 and CDR2 (germline): LGHNT, FRNRAP. This CDR3 region has 14 residues. The CDR3, as DNA: TGTGCTAGTGGTCCAGACTCAGTGAACACTGAAGCTTTCTTT. Its translation is CASGPDSVNTEAFF.

The chain employs TRBV5-1 and TRBJ2-5, with D hard to call. CDR1 and CDR2 from the germline V gene are SGHRS and YFSETQ. Trimming cost V 1 base and J 5 bases, with 9 bases left between them. This CDR3 contains 13 residues. This CDR3 is CASSLTKLETQYF. The CDR3 DNA is TGCGCCAGCAGCTTGACTAAATTGGAGACCCAGTACTTC. Together with reference TRBV5-1 and TRBJ2-5, the CDR3 gives the full variable domain: KAGVTQTPRYLIKTRGQQVTLSCSPISGHRSVSWYQQTPGQGLQFLFEYFSETQRNKGNFPGRFSGRQFSNSRSEMNVSTLELGDSALYLCASSLTKLETQYFGPGTRLLVL.

This clone has only one observation. This rearrangement joins TRBV28 to TRBJ1-2; D call uncertain. CDR1 MDHEN and CDR2 SYDVKM come from the germline V gene. V gave up 5 bases and J gave up 1 base, with 14 bases separating them. This CDR3 spans 15 amino acids. The CDR3 protein is CASSPGQLNNYGYTF. CDR3 nucleotides: TGTGCCAGCAGTCCTGGGCAGCTTAATAACTATGGCTACACCTTC.

The V call is TRBV20-1, the J call TRBJ2-7, with a possible D match to TRBD1 (5 bases). This CDR3 contains 11 residues. The V and J ends lost 6 bases and 4 bases respectively, with 10 bases between them. Germline values: CDR1 DFQATT, CDR2 SNEGSKA (reference sequence). The CDR3 protein is CSASDTYEQYF. CDR3 coding DNA: TGCAGTGCCTCGGACACTTACGAGCAGTACTTC.

The J gene is TRBJ2-1, the V gene TRBV19, with 15 bases matching TRBD2. V was pared by 5 bases and J by 0 bases, with 11 bases of the junction left unmatched. CDR3 size: 20 residues. Looked up from germline, CDR1 is LNHDA and CDR2 is SQIVND (reference sequence). The CDR3 DNA follows: TGTGCCAGTAGTCCGGGACTAGCGGGGGGTACGAAAGGCTCCTACAATGAGCAGTTCTTC. Translating gives CASSPGLAGGTKGSYNEQFF.

The V and J genes are TRBV7-9 and TRBJ1-4, with D tentatively TRBD1 (6 bases). V was cut by 1 base and J by 3 bases, with 21 bases left in between. The V gene's germline CDR1 is SEHNR and CDR2 FQNEAQ (reference sequence). This CDR3 has 19 amino acids. The CDR3: CASSLVRGRGVFANEKLFF. For the CDR3, the DNA is TGTGCCAGCAGCTTAGTAAGGGGCAGGGGCGTTTTCGCTAATGAAAAACTGTTTTTT.

This clone has a single count. The chain joins TRBV5-8 to TRBJ2-7; D gene uncertain. The CDR3 length is 14 residues. CDR1 and CDR2 (germline): SGHTS, YDEGEE. Trimming removed 9 bases at V and 2 bases at J, with 18 bases between. CDR3 coding DNA: TGTGCCACCAACCGACTGGTTACGGCCTACGAGCAGTACTTC. Translating gives CATNRLVTAYEQYF.

The gene calls are TRBV2 and TRBJ1-1; D is possibly TRBD1 (6 bases). The V and J ends lost 10 bases and 1 base respectively, with 13 bases between them. The germline V gene encodes CDR1 SNHLY and CDR2 FYNNEI. The CDR3 has 13 amino acids. The CDR3 loop reads CATRDTKNTEAFF. CDR3 nucleotide sequence: TGTGCCACCCGGGACACGAAGAACACTGAAGCTTTCTTT.

The rearrangement joins TRBV28 to TRBJ1-5; tentatively, D is TRBD1 (5 bases). V was trimmed by 5 bases and J by 0 bases, leaving 20 bases between them. This CDR3 spans 18 amino acids. Germline loops: CDR1 MDHEN, CDR2 SYDVKM. CDR3 coding DNA: TGTGCCAGCAGTCCCCGCGGGACCGGATTCCCTAGCAATCAGCCCCAGCATTTT. Translating gives CASSPRGTGFPSNQPQHF.